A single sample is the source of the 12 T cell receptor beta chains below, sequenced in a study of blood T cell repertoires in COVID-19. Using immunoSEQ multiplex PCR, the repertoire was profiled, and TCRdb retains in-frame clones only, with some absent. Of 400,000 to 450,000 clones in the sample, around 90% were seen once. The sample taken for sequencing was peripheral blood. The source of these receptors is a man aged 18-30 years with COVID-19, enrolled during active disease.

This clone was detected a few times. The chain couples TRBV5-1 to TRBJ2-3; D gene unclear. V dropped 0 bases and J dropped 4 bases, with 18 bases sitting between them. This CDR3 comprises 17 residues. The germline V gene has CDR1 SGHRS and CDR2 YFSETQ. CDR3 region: CASSLGPGFPEPDTQYF. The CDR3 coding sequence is TGCGCCAGCAGCTTGGGACCGGGTTTTCCGGAGCCAGATACGCAGTATTTT.

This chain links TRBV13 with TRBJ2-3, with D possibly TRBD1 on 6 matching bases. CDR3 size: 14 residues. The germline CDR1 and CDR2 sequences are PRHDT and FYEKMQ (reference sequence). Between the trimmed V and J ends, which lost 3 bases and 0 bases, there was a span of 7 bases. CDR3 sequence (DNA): TGTGCCAGCAGCTTCAGGGGAAGCACAGATACGCAGTATTTT. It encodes CASSFRGSTDTQYF.

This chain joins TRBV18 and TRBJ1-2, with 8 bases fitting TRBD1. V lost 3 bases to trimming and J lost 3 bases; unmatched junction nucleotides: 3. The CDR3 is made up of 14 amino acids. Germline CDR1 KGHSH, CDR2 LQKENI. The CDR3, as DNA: TGTGCCAGCTCACCGGACAGGGTTGACTATGGCTACACCTTC. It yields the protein CASSPDRVDYGYTF.

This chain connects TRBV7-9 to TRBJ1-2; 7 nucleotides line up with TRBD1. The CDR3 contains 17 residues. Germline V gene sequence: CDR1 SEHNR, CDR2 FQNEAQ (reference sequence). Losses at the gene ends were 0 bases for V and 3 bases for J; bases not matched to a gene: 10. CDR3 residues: CASSLAGQTAMDYGYTF. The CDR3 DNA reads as TGTGCCAGCAGCTTAGCGGGACAGACGGCAATGGACTATGGCTACACCTTC.

The CDR3 region has the DNA TGTGCCAGCAGTGATATGGGGAGGGAGACCCAGTACTTC. It is translated as CASSDMGRETQYF. The chain has TRBV25-1 and TRBJ2-5, with D perhaps TRBD2 (6 bases). The CDR3 has 13 amino acids. With 3 bases removed from V and 5 bases from J, the gap between germline ends came to 10 bases. Germline V gene lookup returns CDR1 MGHDK and CDR2 SYGVNS.

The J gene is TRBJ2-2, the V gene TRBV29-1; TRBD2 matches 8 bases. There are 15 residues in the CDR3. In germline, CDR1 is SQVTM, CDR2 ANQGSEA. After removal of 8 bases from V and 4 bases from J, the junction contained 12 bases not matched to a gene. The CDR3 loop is CSYSIAGRGTGELFF. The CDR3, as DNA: TGCAGCTACTCAATAGCGGGGAGGGGCACCGGGGAGCTGTTTTTT.

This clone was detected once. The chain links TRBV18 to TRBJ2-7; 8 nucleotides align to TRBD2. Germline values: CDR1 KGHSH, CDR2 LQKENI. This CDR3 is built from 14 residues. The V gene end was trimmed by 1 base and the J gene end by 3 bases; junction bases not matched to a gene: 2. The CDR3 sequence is CASSPQGLDYEQYF. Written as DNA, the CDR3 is TGTGCCAGCTCACCACAGGGACTAGACTACGAGCAGTACTTC.

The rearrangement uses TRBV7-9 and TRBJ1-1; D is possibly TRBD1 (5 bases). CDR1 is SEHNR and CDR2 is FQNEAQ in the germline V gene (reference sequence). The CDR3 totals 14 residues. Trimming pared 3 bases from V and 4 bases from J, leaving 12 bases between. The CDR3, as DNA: TGTGCCAGCAGCTTCGGGGGGTTGAGCACTGAAGCTTTCTTT. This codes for CASSFGGLSTEAFF.

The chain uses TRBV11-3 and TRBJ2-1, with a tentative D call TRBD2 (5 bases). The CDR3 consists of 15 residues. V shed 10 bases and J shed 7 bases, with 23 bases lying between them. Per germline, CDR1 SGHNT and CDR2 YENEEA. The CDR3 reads CATTPRGLPGNEQFF. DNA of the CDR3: TGTGCCACAACCCCCAGAGGGCTCCCTGGGAATGAGCAGTTCTTC.

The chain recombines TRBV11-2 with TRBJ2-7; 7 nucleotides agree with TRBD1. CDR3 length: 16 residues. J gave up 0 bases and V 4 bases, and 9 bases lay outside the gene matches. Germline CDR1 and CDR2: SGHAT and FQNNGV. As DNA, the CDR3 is TGTGCCAGCAGCTCAACCCCCCGGGACAGCTCCTACGAGCAGTACTTC. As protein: CASSSTPRDSSYEQYF. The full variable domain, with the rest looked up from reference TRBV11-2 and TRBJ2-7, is EAGVAQSPRYKIIEKRQSVAFWCNPISGHATLYWYQQILGQGPKLLIQFQNNGVVDDSQLPKDRFSAERLKGVDSTLKIQPAKLEDSAVYLCASSSTPRDSSYEQYFGPGTRLTVT.

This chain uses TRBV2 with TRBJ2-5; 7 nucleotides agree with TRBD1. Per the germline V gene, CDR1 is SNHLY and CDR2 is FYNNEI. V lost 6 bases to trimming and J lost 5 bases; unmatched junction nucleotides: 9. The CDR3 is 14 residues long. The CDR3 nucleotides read TGTGCCAGCAGCCGACAGGGCCAGGAGGAGACCCAGTACTTC. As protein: CASSRQGQEETQYF.

CDR3 sequence (DNA): TGTGCCAGCAGCTCTCGGACAGTTGGAAACACCATATATTTT. It yields the protein CASSSRTVGNTIYF. The rearrangement links TRBV7-9 to TRBJ1-3, with D perhaps matching TRBD1 (6 bases). Germline V lookup: CDR1 SEHNR, CDR2 FQNEAQ (reference sequence). CDR3 length: 14 residues. Trimming stripped 4 bases from V and 3 bases from J, with 10 bases between.